Shown below are 13 T cell receptor beta chains from a single sample sequenced in a study of T cell responses to AZD1222 COVID-19 vaccine. Only in-frame clones appear in the TCRdb table, and some are missing; sequencing was by immunoSEQ multiplex PCR. Among about 130,000 clones, approximately 88% were seen once, and the ten largest hold roughly 6.5%. The sequences come from peripheral blood, collected on day 0 of AZD1222 vaccination. These receptors were obtained from an adult in good health.

The chain uses TRBV27 and TRBJ2-1, with D possibly being TRBD2 (5 bases). Germline values: CDR1 MNHEY, CDR2 SMNVEV (reference sequence). CDR3 length: 14 residues. V was shortened by 6 bases and J by 2 bases, with 11 bases between the two germline ends. CDR3 DNA: TGTGCCAGCAGAGAGGGCAGGCCCTACAATGAGCAGTTCTTC. Translation gives CASREGRPYNEQFF.

Here the CDR3 reads CASSLLRGQGRREKLFF. The CDR3, as DNA: TGTGCCAGCAGCTTGCTGAGGGGACAGGGTAGGCGGGAAAAACTGTTTTTT. The chain carries TRBV7-9 and TRBJ1-4; 9 bases map to TRBD1. With V trimmed by 3 bases and J by 8 bases, 13 bases remained unmatched. The CDR3 spans 17 residues. CDR1 is SEHNR and CDR2 is FQNEAQ in the germline V gene (reference sequence). Full variable domain (missing parts from reference TRBV7-9 and TRBJ1-4): DTGVSQNPRHKITKRGQNVTFRCDPISEHNRLYWYRQTLGQGPEFLTYFQNEAQLEKSRLLSDRFSAERPKGSFSTLEIQRTEQGDSAMYLCASSLLRGQGRREKLFFGSGTQLSVL.

The chain couples TRBV18 to TRBJ2-7, with 7 bases lining up with TRBD1. The germline V gene encodes CDR1 KGHSH and CDR2 LQKENI. The CDR3 consists of 13 residues. J lost 1 base, V lost 8 bases, and 5 bases had no gene match. CDR3 DNA sequence: TGTGCCAGCGAAGGGACAGTGTCCTACGAGCAGTACTTC. Amino acids: CASEGTVSYEQYF.

CDR3 sequence: CASSFPRDQPQHF. The CDR3 coding sequence is TGTGCCAGTAGTTTCCCCAGGGATCAGCCCCAGCATTTT. The chain recombines TRBV19 with TRBJ1-5; a weak D match, TRBD1 (5 bases). V was clipped by 5 bases and J by 5 bases, with 10 bases between them. The CDR3 has 13 amino acids. Germline V gene sequence: CDR1 LNHDA, CDR2 SQIVND (reference sequence).

CDR3 residues: CASRGDPKLGYGYTF. CDR3 in DNA: TGTGCCAGCAGAGGAGATCCCAAACTAGGCTATGGCTACACCTTC. The chain uses TRBV6-5 and TRBJ1-2; D is ambiguous. V lost 6 bases, J lost 4 bases, and 18 bases lay in between. This CDR3 is 15 amino acids long. Germline V CDR1 and CDR2: MNHEY, SVGAGI.

J is TRBJ2-7 and V is TRBV13; 8 nucleotides match TRBD1. This CDR3 comprises 14 residues. V lost 4 bases to trimming and J lost 0 bases; unmatched junction nucleotides: 2. Germline CDR1 and CDR2: PRHDT and FYEKMQ (reference sequence). CDR3: CASSSGTGSYEQYF. CDR3 bases: TGTGCCAGCAGCTCAGGGACAGGCTCCTACGAGCAGTACTTC.

V gene TRBV20-1 combines with J gene TRBJ1-5; D unresolved. The germline CDR1 and CDR2 sequences are DFQATT and SNEGSKA (reference sequence). The V gene lost 3 bases and the J gene lost 2 bases, with 14 bases spanning the gap. CDR3 length equals 15 residues. The CDR3 nucleotides are TGCAGTGCTAGTGATTCTCTTAGAGGCAATCAGCCCCAGCATTTT. Residues: CSASDSLRGNQPQHF.

Regarding this clone: A single base separates this from a much larger clone, so it may be a read error. In the same sample, other DNA sequences code for this CDR3. V and J are TRBV12-5 and TRBJ1-1; D not certain. Trimming left V 9 bases short and J 4 bases short, with 18 bases between. This CDR3 contains 14 residues. CDR1 and CDR2 (germline): LGHNT, FRNRAP. The CDR3 nucleotides are TGTGCTAGCGGCCTCCGGGAGACGGGCACTGAAGCTTTCTTT. It translates to CASGLRETGTEAFF.

The chain has TRBV4-3 and TRBJ1-2; the D gene is possibly TRBD1 (6 bases). Germline V gene lookup returns CDR1 LGHNA and CDR2 YSLEER. Trimming stripped 4 bases from V and 4 bases from J, with 16 bases between. There are 15 residues in the CDR3. The CDR3 DNA reads as TGCGCCAGCAGCCCCGGGTCAGGGGCGATCTATGGCTACACCTTC. Its translation: CASSPGSGAIYGYTF.

A single count supports this clone. The J gene is TRBJ2-5, the V gene TRBV7-9; the D gene is possibly TRBD1 (5 bases). With 3 bases removed from V and 0 bases from J, the gap between germline ends came to 17 bases. From germline, CDR1 is SEHNR and CDR2 FQNEAQ (reference sequence). This CDR3 is built from 17 residues. This chain's CDR3 is CASSFRGHGTYQETQYF. CDR3 in DNA: TGTGCCAGCAGCTTTAGGGGTCATGGAACCTACCAAGAGACCCAGTACTTC.

This chain joins TRBV10-3 and TRBJ1-2, with TRBD1 as a possible D gene (5 bases). This CDR3 spans 14 amino acids. Germline-derived CDR1 and CDR2 are ENHRY and SYGVKD. The V and J ends lost 2 bases and 4 bases respectively, with 11 bases between them. CDR3 protein: CAISERGEIYGYTF. In DNA, the CDR3 is TGTGCCATCAGTGAGCGGGGGGAGATCTATGGCTACACCTTC.

V is TRBV6-6 and J is TRBJ1-1; a possible D gene is TRBD1 (5 bases). This CDR3 has 12 amino acids. Trimming took 8 bases from V and 7 from J, leaving 14 bases between them. Germline CDR1 is MNHNY and CDR2 is SVGAGI (reference sequence). The CDR3 loop reads CASSQGLIEAFF. As DNA, the CDR3 is TGTGCCAGCTCCCAGGGTCTTATTGAAGCTTTCTTT.

V gene TRBV7-8 combines with J gene TRBJ1-1, with D hard to call. V lost 5 bases, J lost 4 bases, and 17 bases lay in between. Germline CDR1 is SGHVS and CDR2 is FQNEAQ. CDR3 length: 15 amino acids. In DNA, the CDR3 is TGTGCCAGCAGCCCAAATAGCTTGTTGGCCACTGAAGCTTTCTTT. Encoded protein: CASSPNSLLATEAFF.